One sample yielded the 23 T cell receptor beta chains listed below, sequenced in a study of T cell responses to AZD1222 COVID-19 vaccine. Produced via immunoSEQ multiplex PCR; TCRdb's table is partial and in-frame only. Of approximately 90,000 clones listed, 65% to 90% are singletons. Sequencing was performed on peripheral blood, taken on day 0 of AZD1222 vaccination. All receptors derive from an adult in good health.

CDR3 nucleotide sequence: TGCAGCGTTGCGCTGGCTAGCGGCACAGATACGCAGTATTTT. Translation: CSVALASGTDTQYF. This chain connects TRBV29-1 to TRBJ2-3, with a possible D match to TRBD2 (6 bases). CDR1 is SQVTM, CDR2 ANQGSEA, per germline. The CDR3 spans 14 residues. Trimming took 4 bases from V and 1 from J, leaving 12 bases between them.

The chain carries TRBV4-3 and TRBJ2-7; D possibly matches TRBD1 or TRBD2 (5 bases each). CDR3 length: 16 amino acids. The V end was cut by 0 bases, the J end by 6 bases, with 18 bases between. CDR1 is LGHNA, CDR2 YSLEER, per germline. The chain's CDR3 is CASSQDTGGPFLEQYF. CDR3 bases: TGCGCCAGCAGCCAAGATACAGGAGGCCCCTTCCTCGAGCAGTACTTC.

The chain combines TRBV7-8 with TRBJ2-7, with TRBD1 matching over 11 bases. Germline CDR1 is SGHVS and CDR2 is FQNEAQ. Germline trimming cut 7 bases from V and 3 bases from J; bases unmatched to any gene: 5. The CDR3 has 14 amino acids. The CDR3 DNA reads as TGTGCCAGCATCCCGGACAGGGGGCACTACGAGCAGTACTTC. Its protein product is CASIPDRGHYEQYF.

This chain links TRBV12-3 or TRBV12-4 with TRBJ2-5, with TRBD2 identical over 11 bases. V lost 3 bases to trimming and J lost 7 bases; unmatched junction nucleotides: 1. The CDR3 has 13 amino acids. The CDR3 region has the DNA TGTGCCAGCAGTTTTGGACTAGCGGGGACCCAGTACTTC. Amino acids: CASSFGLAGTQYF.

This clone was observed a handful of times. This chain joins TRBV27 and TRBJ2-1, with D unresolved. CDR1 and CDR2 (germline): MNHEY, SMNVEV (reference sequence). The CDR3 spans 13 residues. With 5 bases removed from V and 6 bases from J, the gap between germline ends came to 11 bases. CDR3 DNA sequence: TGTGCCAGCAGTAAAGACCAAGGCAATGAGCAGTTCTTC. This encodes CASSKDQGNEQFF.

The V call is TRBV6-5, the J call TRBJ2-7; no clear D. V shed 3 bases and J shed 2 bases, with 11 bases lying between them. The CDR3 has 14 amino acids. The germline CDR1 and CDR2 sequences are MNHEY and SVGAGI. The CDR3 bases are TGTGCCAGCAGTTATTCGGATGCTCCCTACGAGCAGTACTTC. Amino acids: CASSYSDAPYEQYF.

The chain recombines TRBV6-6 with TRBJ2-7, with 9 bases lining up with TRBD1. The CDR3 runs to 15 residues. The germline gives CDR1 MNHNY, CDR2 SVGAGI (reference sequence). With 2 bases clipped from V and 6 bases from J, the junction kept 8 bases outside the gene matches. The CDR3 is CASSYGGDRVSEQYF. CDR3 nucleotides: TGTGCCAGCAGTTACGGCGGGGACAGGGTTTCCGAGCAGTACTTC.

This chain uses TRBV19 with TRBJ2-2; no clear D. This CDR3 is 15 amino acids long. Germline CDR1 LNHDA, CDR2 SQIVND (reference sequence). V was pared by 1 base and J by 4 bases, with 10 bases between. CDR3 residues: CASSIVGGGTGELFF. The CDR3 region has the DNA TGTGCCAGTAGTATAGTTGGTGGTGGCACCGGGGAGCTGTTTTTT.

The chain has TRBV6-2 or TRBV6-3 and TRBJ1-5; 9 bases match TRBD1. V was clipped by 0 bases and J by 6 bases; unmatched bases: 6. The germline gives CDR1 MNHEY, CDR2 SVGEGT. This CDR3 is built from 16 residues. This CDR3 reads CASSYSKTGGGQPQHF. The CDR3 DNA reads TGTGCCAGCAGTTACTCGAAAACAGGGGGCGGTCAGCCCCAGCATTTT.

In its sample, this clone was seen once. This chain links TRBV7-2 with TRBJ2-3, with a tentative D call TRBD2 (6 bases). The length of the CDR3 is 14 residues. The germline V gene encodes CDR1 SGHTA and CDR2 FQGNSA. Trimming left V 1 base short and J 10 bases short, with 15 bases between. The CDR3 reads CASSLVVSGRSQYF. The CDR3, as DNA: TGTGCCAGCAGCTTAGTGGTTAGCGGCCGGTCGCAGTATTTT.

The chain couples TRBV27 to TRBJ1-6, with TRBD1 as a possible D gene (6 bases). The CDR3 extends over 17 amino acids. Trimming pared 6 bases from V and 0 bases from J, leaving 15 bases between. The germline V gene has CDR1 MNHEY and CDR2 SMNVEV (reference sequence). CDR3 DNA sequence: TGTGCCAGCAGCCGCGGGGGGCCGAGCTCCTATAATTCACCCCTCCACTTT. It specifies CASSRGGPSSYNSPLHF.

The rearrangement links TRBV29-1 to TRBJ2-1; TRBD2 matches at 7 bases. From germline, CDR1 is SQVTM and CDR2 ANQGSEA. Trimming removed 6 bases from V and 6 bases from J; junction bases left unmatched: 11. This CDR3 comprises 14 residues. CDR3 DNA: TGCAGCGTGGAAAGCGGGGCCCTCTCCAATGAGCAGTTCTTC. This encodes CSVESGALSNEQFF.

This clone came up once. V usage is TRBV9 and J usage is TRBJ2-3; a possible D gene is TRBD1 (5 bases). V was clipped by 4 bases and J by 0 bases, with 9 bases between them. The germline CDR1 and CDR2 sequences are SGDLS and YYNGEE. The CDR3 runs 14 residues. This CDR3 is CASSTGPSTDTQYF. CDR3 nucleotide sequence: TGTGCCAGCAGCACAGGACCTAGCACAGATACGCAGTATTTT.

The V gene is TRBV24-1, the J gene TRBJ1-1; TRBD1 matches at 7 bases. Germline V gene lookup returns CDR1 KGHDR and CDR2 SFDVKD. Unmatched junction bases numbered 11, after V lost 3 bases and J lost 2 bases. This CDR3 has 17 amino acids. CDR3 loop: CATSDPGQHLDNTEAFF. The CDR3 DNA sequence: TGTGCCACCAGTGATCCGGGACAGCACCTGGACAACACTGAAGCTTTCTTT.

The gene calls are TRBV6-6 and TRBJ2-4, with D possibly being TRBD1 (6 bases). Trimming took 2 bases from V and 1 from J, leaving 12 bases between them. The CDR3 is made up of 16 amino acids. Per germline, CDR1 MNHNY and CDR2 SVGAGI (reference sequence). CDR3 sequence: CASSYGQPLAKNIQYF. The CDR3, as DNA: TGTGCCAGCAGTTACGGACAGCCCCTGGCCAAAAACATTCAGTACTTC.

The chain employs TRBV5-4 and TRBJ2-7; possible D gene TRBD2, 7 bases. Trimming cost V 2 bases and J 7 bases, with 13 bases left between them. Per germline, CDR1 SGHNT and CDR2 YYREEE (reference sequence). The CDR3 is made up of 13 amino acids. CDR3 bases: TGTGCCAGCAGCTTCACAGGGAGGGGAGAGCAGTACTTC. It yields the protein CASSFTGRGEQYF. Variable domain in full (rest from reference TRBV5-4 and TRBJ2-7): ETGVTQSPTHLIKTRGQQVTLRCSSQSGHNTVSWYQQALGQGPQFIFQYYREEENGRGNFPPRFSGLQFPNYSSELNVNALELDDSALYLCASSFTGRGEQYFGPGTRLTVT.

The CDR3 reads CASSRDAEEQFF. The CDR3 DNA reads as TGTGCCAGTAGTAGGGACGCGGAAGAGCAGTTCTTC. V is TRBV19 and J is TRBJ2-1, with D possibly being TRBD1 or TRBD2 (5 bases each). There are 12 residues in the CDR3. Germline CDR1 and CDR2: LNHDA and SQIVND (reference sequence). The V end lost 4 bases, the J end lost 10 bases, and 11 bases lay between the germline ends.

The chain has TRBV4-2 and TRBJ2-3; D perhaps matches TRBD1 (7 bases). Looked up from germline, CDR1 is LGHNA and CDR2 is YNFKEQ. V shed 1 base and J shed 4 bases, with 33 bases lying between them. The CDR3 extends over 22 amino acids. CDR3: CASSQGVTGWDIAAGKADTQYF. The CDR3 bases are TGTGCCAGCAGCCAAGGTGTGACAGGGTGGGATATAGCGGCAGGGAAAGCAGATACGCAGTATTTT.

This clone was seen only once. The chain recombines TRBV10-2 with TRBJ2-3; TRBD1 might be the D (6 bases). The ends were cut back, 6 bases at V and 5 bases at J, with 15 bases in the middle. The CDR3 extends over 14 amino acids. Per germline, CDR1 WSHSY and CDR2 SAAADI. CDR3 sequence: CASRPGTHGDTQYF. The CDR3 DNA reads TGCGCCAGCAGGCCCGGGACACATGGAGATACGCAGTATTTT.

V is TRBV14 and J is TRBJ1-4; TRBD1 matches at 8 bases. The V gene end was trimmed by 5 bases and the J gene end by 3 bases; junction bases not matched to a gene: 2. CDR3 length: 14 residues. Germline values: CDR1 SGHDN, CDR2 FVKESK. The CDR3 DNA reads TGTGCCAGCAGCACAGGGGGGGCTAATGAAAAACTGTTTTTT. This gives the protein CASSTGGANEKLFF.

The chain uses TRBV5-1 and TRBJ2-5, with D perhaps being TRBD1 or TRBD2 (5 bases each). Trimming shortened V by 4 bases and J by 5 bases, and 21 bases separated the two germline ends. The CDR3 spans 16 residues. Germline CDR1 SGHRS, CDR2 YFSETQ. The CDR3 DNA is TGCGCCAGCAGCCCCGATGGGGCGGTCCCGGGGGAGACCCAGTACTTC. Its translation is CASSPDGAVPGETQYF.

The chain links TRBV19 to TRBJ2-7; 14 bases map to TRBD2. Germline lookup yields CDR1 LNHDA and CDR2 SQIVND (reference sequence). The CDR3 covers 15 residues. The V segment lost 6 bases and the J segment 3 bases; nucleotides outside the gene matches: 4. The CDR3 loop reads CASRGLAGAHYEQYF. The CDR3 bases are TGTGCCAGTAGGGGACTAGCGGGAGCCCACTACGAGCAGTACTTC.

The gene calls are TRBV27 and TRBJ1-1, with D possibly matching TRBD1 (5 bases). The CDR3 contains 14 residues. CDR1 is MNHEY, CDR2 SMNVEV, per germline (reference sequence). Trimming removed 2 bases at V and 11 bases at J, with 18 bases between. Here the CDR3 reads CASSLRGTPAGAFF. DNA of the CDR3: TGTGCCAGCAGTTTACGGGGGACTCCAGCAGGCGCTTTCTTT.